One sample yielded the 5 T cell receptor beta chains listed below, sequenced in a study of shared clonotypes between healthy human individuals (dated by TCRdb to the early 2020s). The library was built by means of the immunoSEQ multiplex PCR assay. In its TCRdb copy, this immuneACCESS table keeps in-frame sequences only and misses some clones. Where compared with another copy, unresolved V genes explain less than half of these, and the others have no known cause. This sample is represented by hundreds of thousands of clones; more than 70% of them were singletons. The ten largest clonotypes hold roughly 1.8% of the sample. Specimen: memory CD4+ T cells sorted from blood. This specimen's cell subset or site label, interpreted: CD45RA-negative fraction. These receptor sequences come from a woman in her thirties in good health.

Only one count was recorded for this clone. The chain employs TRBV6-5 and TRBJ2-7; possibly TRBD2 for D (6 bases). This CDR3 region has 13 residues. Trimming removed 5 bases from V and 3 bases from J, with 11 bases in between. The germline V gene has CDR1 MNHEY and CDR2 SVGAGI. Here the CDR3 reads CASSKTSNYEQYF. CDR3 in DNA: TGTGCCAGCAGTAAGACTAGTAACTACGAGCAGTACTTC.

This chain joins TRBV11-2 and TRBJ2-5, with TRBD1 identical over 8 bases. J was trimmed by 0 bases and V by 7 bases; bases with no gene match: 1. CDR1 is SGHAT, CDR2 FQNNGV, per germline. This CDR3 region has 13 residues. CDR3 sequence (DNA): TGTGCCAGCACGGGACAGGACCAAGAGACCCAGTACTTC. It codes for CASTGQDQETQYF.

This chain joins TRBV29-1 and TRBJ2-7; 8 positions agree with TRBD2. Germline-derived CDR1 and CDR2 are SQVTM and ANQGSEA. The CDR3 is made up of 11 amino acids. V lost 6 bases to trimming and J lost 4 bases; unmatched junction nucleotides: 2. The CDR3, as DNA: TGCAGCGTAGCGGGAGCTTACGAGCAGTACTTC. The encoded protein is CSVAGAYEQYF.

This chain's CDR3 is CASSLDSDYGYTF. The CDR3, as DNA: TGTGCCAGCAGTTTAGACAGTGACTATGGCTACACCTTC. V gene TRBV27 combines with J gene TRBJ1-2, with D perhaps matching TRBD1 (5 bases). The CDR3 has 13 amino acids. V lost 2 bases to trimming and J lost 3 bases, with 7 bases between them. Germline V gene sequence: CDR1 MNHEY, CDR2 SMNVEV (reference sequence).

The rearrangement joins TRBV11-2 to TRBJ2-5; D remains ambiguous. The ends were cut back, 1 base at V and 4 bases at J, with 4 bases in the middle. The CDR3 has 12 amino acids. Germline V gives CDR1 SGHAT, CDR2 FQNNGV. The CDR3 loop reads CASSLVLETQYF. The CDR3 bases are TGTGCCAGCAGCTTAGTTTTAGAGACCCAGTACTTC.